This entry lists 5 T cell receptor beta chains sequenced from one sample in a study of vaccination and CD4 T cells after COVID-19. Treatment noted: approximately 9-day PBMC culture with coronavirus spike peptide pools or control peptides (ViraFEST assay). These TCRs' antigens remain unknown. Sequenced with the Oncomine TCR Beta short-read assay was DNA taken from cultured CD4+ T cells. TCRdb analysed the PCR reads with MiXCR anew, one entry per CDR3 protein. The sample has more than 15,000 distinct CDR3 sequences, roughly 31% seen once. The sample was cultured CD4+ T cells from blood. These TCRs come from a human donor with COVID-19.

The rearrangement links TRBV20-1 to TRBJ1-6; D gene ambiguous. V lost 0 bases, J lost 9 bases, and 18 bases lay in between. CDR3 length equals 16 residues. Germline V lookup: CDR1 DFQATT, CDR2 SNEGSKA (reference sequence). The CDR3 loop reads CSARDGAAGNFSPLHF. The CDR3 DNA is TGCAGTGCTAGAGATGGAGCAGCGGGCAATTTTTCACCCCTCCACTTT.

Comment on this clonotype: Compared with germline, one end of the junction differs, possibly owing to a read error. The chain uses TRBV5-4 and TRBJ1-1, with TRBD1 identical over 7 bases. CDR1 SGHNT and CDR2 YYREEE come from the germline V gene (reference sequence). CDR3 size: 14 residues. The CDR3, as DNA: TGTGCCAGCAGCCCCCTACAGGGGAACTCTGAAGCTTTCTTT. Its protein is CASSPLQGNSEAFF. Using reference TRBV5-4 and TRBJ1-1 for the parts outside the CDR3, the full variable domain is ETGVTQSPTHLIKTRGQQVTLRCSSQSGHNTVSWYQQALGQGPQFIFQYYREEENGRGNFPPRFSGLQFPNYSSELNVNALELDDSALYLCASSPLQGNSEAFFGQGTRLTVV.

This clonotype ranks as medium-sized. J is TRBJ2-3 and V is TRBV6-1; D gene unclear. The V end was cut by 7 bases, the J end by 4 bases, with 9 bases between. This CDR3 spans 12 amino acids. Germline V gene sequence: CDR1 MNHNS, CDR2 SASEGT. The CDR3 DNA sequence: TGTGCCAGCAATGGGCCCCCAGATACGCAGTATTTT. It translates to CASNGPPDTQYF.

The V gene is TRBV5-4, the J gene TRBJ2-1; 10 bases agree with TRBD2. The CDR3 loop spans 15 amino acids. Trimming cost V 5 bases and J 4 bases; bases outside gene matches: 6. Germline V gene lookup returns CDR1 SGHNT and CDR2 YYREEE (reference sequence). As DNA, the CDR3 is TGTGCCAGCAGGTTGAGCGGGGGGGGTTACAATGAGCAGTTCTTC. As protein: CASRLSGGGYNEQFF. The variable domain in full, completed from reference TRBV5-4 and TRBJ2-1, reads ETGVTQSPTHLIKTRGQQVTLRCSSQSGHNTVSWYQQALGQGPQFIFQYYREEENGRGNFPPRFSGLQFPNYSSELNVNALELDDSALYLCASRLSGGGYNEQFFGPGTRLTVL.

The table lists this clonotype with a few counts. The rearrangement links TRBV11-2 to TRBJ1-2; unclear D gene. Germline CDR1 and CDR2: SGHAT and FQNNGV. CDR3 length equals 13 residues. Trimming stripped 6 bases from V and 7 bases from J, with 15 bases between. The CDR3 DNA reads TGTGCCAGCAGTGCCGGGGTGGCGGGTGGCTACACCTTC. This sequence encodes CASSAGVAGGYTF.